These 10 T cell receptor beta chains were sequenced from one sample in a study of shared clonotypes between healthy human individuals. Measured with immunoSEQ multiplex PCR; TCRdb has only the in-frame clones, and not every one. Of hundreds of thousands of clones in the sample, about 80% were seen once. The sequenced sample was PBMCs. These receptors were taken from a woman between 40 and 55 years old in good health. Some clones in this sample may be carry-over from other donors' samples.

This clone occurred many times. The chain links TRBV6-1 to TRBJ2-3, with D possibly TRBD2 on 6 matching bases. CDR1 MNHNS and CDR2 SASEGT come from the germline V gene. Trimming took off 7 bases at V and 4 bases at J, with 12 bases between the two ends. The CDR3 has 13 residues. In DNA, the CDR3 is TGTGCCAGCACTCCCCCGGGGGCAGATACGCAGTATTTT. It yields the protein CASTPPGADTQYF.

The J gene is TRBJ2-7, the V gene TRBV19; 9 bases fit TRBD1. After removal of 6 bases from V and 5 bases from J, the junction contained 11 bases not matched to a gene. The germline V gene has CDR1 LNHDA and CDR2 SQIVND (reference sequence). CDR3 length: 15 residues. This CDR3 reads CASRPWDRAVHEQYF. The CDR3 DNA reads TGTGCCAGTAGGCCGTGGGACAGGGCTGTCCACGAGCAGTACTTC.

The V call is TRBV10-3, the J call TRBJ1-2; D gene uncertain. The CDR3 contains 14 residues. CDR1 is ENHRY and CDR2 is SYGVKD in the germline V gene. The ends were cut back, 2 bases at V and 4 bases at J, with 11 bases in the middle. The CDR3 loop is CAISEEVGPYGYTF. CDR3 in DNA: TGTGCCATCAGTGAGGAAGTCGGGCCCTATGGCTACACCTTC.

The V gene is TRBV30, the J gene TRBJ1-2; unclear D gene. Trimming shortened V by 1 base and J by 4 bases, and 16 bases separated the two germline ends. Germline CDR1 and CDR2: GTSNPN and SVGIG (reference sequence). The CDR3 consists of 15 residues. CDR3 DNA: TGTGCCTGGAGTGGCCGGGATCGCTCCCTCTATGGCTACACCTTC. Translated, it gives CAWSGRDRSLYGYTF. The complete variable domain, with remaining parts taken from reference TRBV30 and TRBJ1-2, reads SQTIHQWPATLVQPVGSPLSLECTVEGTSNPNLYWYRQAAGRGLQLLFYSVGIGQISSEVPQNLSASRPQDRQFILSSKKLLLSDSGFYLCAWSGRDRSLYGYTFGSGTRLTVV.

The chain uses TRBV28 and TRBJ1-2; D unclear. V gave up 7 bases and J gave up 3 bases, with 18 bases separating them. CDR3 length equals 15 residues. Germline-derived CDR1 and CDR2 are MDHEN and SYDVKM. The chain's CDR3 is CASNGPRGGDYGYTF. DNA of the CDR3: TGTGCCAGCAACGGCCCGCGAGGCGGCGACTATGGCTACACCTTC.

The rearrangement joins TRBV10-3 to TRBJ2-3; D not resolved. The V gene's germline CDR1 is ENHRY and CDR2 SYGVKD. V was pared by 4 bases and J by 2 bases, with 13 bases between. This CDR3 has 15 residues. Here the CDR3 reads CAISAQQRDTDTQYF. DNA for the CDR3: TGTGCCATCAGTGCCCAGCAGCGAGACACAGATACGCAGTATTTT.

The CDR3, as DNA: TGTGCCAGCAGCTTGTGGCGGGGGTCAAGCACAGATACGCAGTATTTT. Translated: CASSLWRGSSTDTQYF. J is TRBJ2-3 and V is TRBV7-2; the match to TRBD2 covers 7 bases. CDR3 length: 16 amino acids. Germline CDR1 is SGHTA and CDR2 is FQGNSA. V gave up 3 bases and J gave up 0 bases; unmatched junction bases: 6.

This chain links TRBV2 with TRBJ2-1; possible D gene TRBD2, 5 bases. The length of the CDR3 is 13 residues. CDR1 is SNHLY and CDR2 is FYNNEI in the germline V gene. Trimming shortened V by 5 bases and J by 14 bases, and 19 bases separated the two germline ends. The CDR3 DNA follows: TGTGCCAGCAGTTTAGAGAGCGCCCAACTAGAGTTCTTC. This translates into CASSLESAQLEFF. The whole variable domain, filled in from reference TRBV2 and TRBJ2-1, reads EPEVTQTPSHQVTQMGQEVILRCVPISNHLYFYWYRQILGQKVEFLVSFYNNEISEKSEIFDDQFSVERPDGSNFTLKIRSTKLEDSAMYFCASSLESAQLEFFGPGTRLTVL.

V and J are TRBV5-1 and TRBJ2-7; D possibly corresponds to TRBD2 (5 bases). V was shortened by 7 bases and J by 4 bases, with 15 bases between the two germline ends. Looked up from germline, CDR1 is SGHRS and CDR2 is YFSETQ. CDR3 length equals 13 residues. The DNA for the CDR3 is TGCGCCAGCGGCCTTTTAGGAGGTTACGAGCAGTACTTC. It yields the protein CASGLLGGYEQYF.

This clone was observed a few times. This sequence joins TRBV10-2 and TRBJ2-2; D gene uncertain. The V and J ends lost 6 bases and 1 base respectively, with 3 bases between them. There are 12 residues in the CDR3. Germline V CDR1 and CDR2: WSHSY, SAAADI. The CDR3 region is CASRENTGELFF. In DNA form, the CDR3 reads TGCGCCAGCAGGGAGAACACCGGGGAGCTGTTTTTT.